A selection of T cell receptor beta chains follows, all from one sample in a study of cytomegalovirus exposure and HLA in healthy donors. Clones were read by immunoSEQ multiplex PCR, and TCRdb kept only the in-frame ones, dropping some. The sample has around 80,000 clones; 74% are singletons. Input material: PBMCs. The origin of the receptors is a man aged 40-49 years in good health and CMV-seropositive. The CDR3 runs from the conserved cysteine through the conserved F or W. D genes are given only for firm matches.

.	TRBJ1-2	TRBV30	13	TGTGCCTGGGGCAAATCTCAGGGGAGAGGCTACACCTTC	CAWGKSQGRGYTF
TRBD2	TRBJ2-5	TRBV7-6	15	TGTGCCAGCGGGGGGTCTAGCGGGGACCAAGAGACCCAGTACTTC	CASGGSSGDQETQYF
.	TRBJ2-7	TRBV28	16	TGTGCCAGCAGTTTATCTTGGGGTAGGGGAATCTACGAGCAGTACTTC	CASSLSWGRGIYEQYF
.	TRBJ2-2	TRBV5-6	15	TGTGCCAGCAGCTTGGCCTTCGGGAAATCCGGGGAGCTGTTTTTT	CASSLAFGKSGELFF
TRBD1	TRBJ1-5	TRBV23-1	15	TGCGCCAGCAGTCAATCGGACAGGATCAATCAGCCCCAGCATTTT	CASSQSDRINQPQHF
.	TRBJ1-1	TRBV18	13	TGTGCCAGCTCACGCCAGGGGAACACTGAAGCTTTCTTT	CASSRQGNTEAFF
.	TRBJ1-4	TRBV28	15	TGTGCCAGCAGTGTCCGGGGGGGGCCGGATTTAAAACTGTTTTTT	CASSVRGGPDLKLFF
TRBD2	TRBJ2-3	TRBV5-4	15	TGTGCCAGCAGCCAAGGACTAGCGGGGGTAGATACGCAGTATTTT	CASSQGLAGVDTQYF
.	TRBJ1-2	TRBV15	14	TGTGCCACCAGCAGAGTCACAGGGAACTATGGCTACACCTTC	CATSRVTGNYGYTF
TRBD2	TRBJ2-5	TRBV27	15	TGTGCCAGCAGTGTGACTAGCGGGGGGTTGGAGACCCAGTACTTC	CASSVTSGGLETQYF
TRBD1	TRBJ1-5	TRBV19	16	TGTGCCAGTAGTATACAGACAGGGGGGGGCAATCAGCCCCAGCATTTT	CASSIQTGGGNQPQHF
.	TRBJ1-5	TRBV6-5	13	TGTGCCAGCTCGCGGGGTATGAGTCAGCCCCAGCATTTT	CASSRGMSQPQHF
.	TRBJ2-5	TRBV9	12	TGTGCCAGCAGCGTATACGGAGAGACCCAGTACTTC	CASSVYGETQYF
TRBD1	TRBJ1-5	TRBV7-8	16	TGTGCCTCTCGCAGGGGGGCCACTTGGAGCAATCAGCCCCAGCATTTT	CASRRGATWSNQPQHF
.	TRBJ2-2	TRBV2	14	TGTGCCAGCAGTGAGTTTCAGAACACCGGGGAGCTGTTTTTT	CASSEFQNTGELFF
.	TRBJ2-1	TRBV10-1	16	TGCGCCAGCAGTGAAAGGGTGGGCAGGGCCTACAATGAGCAGTTCTTC	CASSERVGRAYNEQFF
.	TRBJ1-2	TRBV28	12	TGTGCCAGCAGGGAAACAGGGAATGGCTACACCTTC	CASRETGNGYTF
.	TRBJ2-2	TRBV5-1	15	TGCGCCAGCAGCAAATCAACGCCAGGGACCGGGGAGCTGTTTTTT	CASSKSTPGTGELFF
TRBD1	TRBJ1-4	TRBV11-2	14	TGTGCCAGCAGCTCAGGGACAGGGTGGGAAAAACTGTTTTTT	CASSSGTGWEKLFF
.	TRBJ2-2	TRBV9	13	TGTGCCAGCAGCGCCGCGTTGACCGGGGAGCTGTTTTTT	CASSAALTGELFF